This entry concerns a single T cell receptor beta chain. In the original processing: Using reference gene primer amplification, nucleated cell counts were estimated. Using immunoSEQ multiplex PCR, the repertoire was profiled, and TCRdb retains in-frame clones only, with some absent. For V, J and clone size, that table is used; D and trimming come from the DNA. Of approximately 220,000 clones listed, 80% to 90% are singletons. This sample stems from a study of blood T cell repertoires in COVID-19. Study context: Collection of acute and convalescent COVID-19 samples took place in the United States, Italy and Spain.

CDR1 and CDR2 from the germline V gene are MNHNS and SASEGT. Trimming took 0 bases from V and 9 from J; bases not matched to a gene: 3. This CDR3 spans 15 amino acids. The sample was peripheral blood. The clonotype was recovered from a woman in her seventies with acute or convalescent COVID-19. The J gene is TRBJ1-6, the V gene TRBV6-1; 9 bases map to TRBD1. CDR3 DNA sequence: TGTGCCAGCAGTGAAGCTTCGGACAGGGGTTCACCCCTCCACTTT. The encoded protein is CASSEASDRGSPLHF.